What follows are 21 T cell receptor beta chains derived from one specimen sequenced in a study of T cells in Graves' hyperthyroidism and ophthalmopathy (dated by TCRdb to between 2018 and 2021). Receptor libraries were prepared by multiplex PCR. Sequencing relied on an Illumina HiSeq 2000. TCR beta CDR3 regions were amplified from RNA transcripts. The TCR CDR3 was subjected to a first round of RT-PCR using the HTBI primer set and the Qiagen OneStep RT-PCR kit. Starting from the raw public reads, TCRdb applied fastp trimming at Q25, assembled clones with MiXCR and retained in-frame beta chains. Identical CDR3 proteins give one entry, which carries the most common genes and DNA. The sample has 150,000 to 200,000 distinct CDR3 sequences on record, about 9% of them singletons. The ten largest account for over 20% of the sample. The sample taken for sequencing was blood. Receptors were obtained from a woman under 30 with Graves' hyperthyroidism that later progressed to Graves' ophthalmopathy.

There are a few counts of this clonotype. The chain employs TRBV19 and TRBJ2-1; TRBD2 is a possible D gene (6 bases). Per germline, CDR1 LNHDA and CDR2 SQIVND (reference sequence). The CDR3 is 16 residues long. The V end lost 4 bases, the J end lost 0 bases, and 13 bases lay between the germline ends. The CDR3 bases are TGTGCCAGTAGTACCTTGGACGGGAGCTCCTACAATGAGCAGTTCTTC. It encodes CASSTLDGSSYNEQFF.

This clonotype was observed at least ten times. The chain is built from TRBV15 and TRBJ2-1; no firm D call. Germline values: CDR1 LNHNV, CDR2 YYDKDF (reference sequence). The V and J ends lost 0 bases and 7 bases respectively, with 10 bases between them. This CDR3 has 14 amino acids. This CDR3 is CATSRDPKGNEQFF. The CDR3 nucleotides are TGTGCCACCAGCAGAGATCCTAAGGGAAATGAGCAGTTCTTC.

CDR3 in DNA: TGTGCCAGCAGCAGAGTCGGGTCCTACTATGGCTACACCTTC. This sequence encodes CASSRVGSYYGYTF. The rearrangement uses TRBV5-4 and TRBJ1-2; D is unclear. The CDR3 length is 14 residues. V dropped 4 bases and J dropped 3 bases, with 13 bases sitting between them. Per germline, CDR1 SGHNT and CDR2 YYREEE (reference sequence).

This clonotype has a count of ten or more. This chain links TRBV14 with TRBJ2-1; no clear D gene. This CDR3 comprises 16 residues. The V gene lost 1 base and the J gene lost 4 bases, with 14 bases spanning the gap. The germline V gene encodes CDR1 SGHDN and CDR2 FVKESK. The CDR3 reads CASSQGGMTGYNEQFF. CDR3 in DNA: TGTGCCAGCAGCCAAGGGGGTATGACGGGTTACAATGAGCAGTTCTTC.

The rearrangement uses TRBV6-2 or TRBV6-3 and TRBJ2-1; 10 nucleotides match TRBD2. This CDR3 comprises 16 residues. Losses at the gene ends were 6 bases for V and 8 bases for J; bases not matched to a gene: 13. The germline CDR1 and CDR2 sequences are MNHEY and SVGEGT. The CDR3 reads CASSPRNSGRSDEQFF. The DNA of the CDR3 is TGTGCCAGCAGCCCACGGAATAGCGGGAGGTCGGATGAGCAGTTCTTC.

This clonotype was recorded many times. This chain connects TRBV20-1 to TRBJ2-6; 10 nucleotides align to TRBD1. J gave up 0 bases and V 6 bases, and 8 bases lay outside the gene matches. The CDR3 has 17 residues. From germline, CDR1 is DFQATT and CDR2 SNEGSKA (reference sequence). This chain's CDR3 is CSANSGQGSSGANVLTF. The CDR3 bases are TGCAGTGCGAATTCGGGACAGGGGAGCTCTGGGGCCAACGTCCTGACTTTC.

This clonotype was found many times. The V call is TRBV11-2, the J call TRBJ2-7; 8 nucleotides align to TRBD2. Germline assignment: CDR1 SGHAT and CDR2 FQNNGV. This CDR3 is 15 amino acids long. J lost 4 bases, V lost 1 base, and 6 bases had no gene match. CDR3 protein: CASSLAGGSGYEQYF. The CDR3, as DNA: TGTGCCAGCAGCTTAGCGGGGGGGTCGGGATACGAGCAGTACTTC.

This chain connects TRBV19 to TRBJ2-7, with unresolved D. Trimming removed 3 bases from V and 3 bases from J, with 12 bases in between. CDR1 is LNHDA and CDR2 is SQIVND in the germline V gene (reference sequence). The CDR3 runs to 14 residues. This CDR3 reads CASSIRPGDYEQYF. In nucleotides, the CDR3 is TGTGCCAGTAGTATTCGACCGGGCGACTACGAGCAGTACTTC.

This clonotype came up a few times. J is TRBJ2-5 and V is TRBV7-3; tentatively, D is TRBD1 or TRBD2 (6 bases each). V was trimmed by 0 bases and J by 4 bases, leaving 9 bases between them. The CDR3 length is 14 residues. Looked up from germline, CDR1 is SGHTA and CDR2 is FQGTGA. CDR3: CASSLTGGGETQYF. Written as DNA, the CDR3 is TGTGCCAGCAGCTTAACCGGGGGCGGAGAGACCCAGTACTTC.

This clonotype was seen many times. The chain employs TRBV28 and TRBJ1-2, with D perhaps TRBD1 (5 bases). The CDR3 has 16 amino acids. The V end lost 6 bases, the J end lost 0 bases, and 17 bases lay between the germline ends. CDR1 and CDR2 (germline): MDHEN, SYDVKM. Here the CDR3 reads CASRPAGRASNYGYTF. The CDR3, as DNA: TGTGCCAGCAGACCAGCCGGCAGGGCCTCTAACTATGGCTACACCTTC.

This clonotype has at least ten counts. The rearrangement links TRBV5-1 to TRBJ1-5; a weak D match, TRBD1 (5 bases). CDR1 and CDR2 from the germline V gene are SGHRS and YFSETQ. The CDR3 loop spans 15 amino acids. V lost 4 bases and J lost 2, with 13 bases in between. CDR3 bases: TGCGCCAGCAGCCCCGGAAGGGGCGGCAATCAGCCCCAGCATTTT. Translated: CASSPGRGGNQPQHF.

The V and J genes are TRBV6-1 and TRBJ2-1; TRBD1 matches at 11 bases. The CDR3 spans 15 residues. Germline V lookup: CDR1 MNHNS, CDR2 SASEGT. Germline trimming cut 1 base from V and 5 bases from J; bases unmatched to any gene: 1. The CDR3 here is CASSEGTGGHNEQFF. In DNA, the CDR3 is TGTGCCAGCAGTGAAGGGACAGGGGGCCACAATGAGCAGTTCTTC.

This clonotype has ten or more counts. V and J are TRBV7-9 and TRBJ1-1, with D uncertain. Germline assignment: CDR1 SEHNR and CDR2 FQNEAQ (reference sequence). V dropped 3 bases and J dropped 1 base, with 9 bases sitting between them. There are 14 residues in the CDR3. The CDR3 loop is CASSLPTENTEAFF. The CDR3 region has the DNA TGTGCCAGCAGCTTGCCAACGGAGAACACTGAAGCTTTCTTT.

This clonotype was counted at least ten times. CDR3 sequence reads: CSARAGTYYGYTF. CDR3 nucleotides: TGCAGTGCTAGAGCCGGGACCTACTATGGCTACACCTTC. The rearrangement links TRBV20-1 to TRBJ1-2, with D possibly being TRBD1 (5 bases). The germline gives CDR1 DFQATT, CDR2 SNEGSKA (reference sequence). Trimming pared 1 base from V and 3 bases from J, leaving 9 bases between. This CDR3 has 13 amino acids.

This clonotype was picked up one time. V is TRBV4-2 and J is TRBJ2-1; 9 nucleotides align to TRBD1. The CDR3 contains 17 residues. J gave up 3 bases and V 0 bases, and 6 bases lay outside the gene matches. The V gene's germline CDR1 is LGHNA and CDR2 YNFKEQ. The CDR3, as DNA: TGTGCCAGCAGCCAAGACCTGGGACAGGGAGTCTACAATGAGCAGTTCTTC. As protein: CASSQDLGQGVYNEQFF.

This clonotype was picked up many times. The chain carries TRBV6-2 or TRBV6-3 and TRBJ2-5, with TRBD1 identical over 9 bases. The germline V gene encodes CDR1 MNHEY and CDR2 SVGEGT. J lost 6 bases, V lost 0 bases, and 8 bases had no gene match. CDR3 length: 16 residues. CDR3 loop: CASSYSIQGALKTQYF. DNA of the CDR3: TGTGCCAGCAGTTACTCGATACAGGGGGCCTTAAAGACCCAGTACTTC.

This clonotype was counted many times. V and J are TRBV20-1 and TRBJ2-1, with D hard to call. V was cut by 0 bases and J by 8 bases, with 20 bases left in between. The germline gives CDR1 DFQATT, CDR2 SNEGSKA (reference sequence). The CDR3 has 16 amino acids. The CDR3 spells CSARDEIATKFDEQFF. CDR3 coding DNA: TGCAGTGCTAGAGATGAAATAGCCACGAAGTTCGATGAGCAGTTCTTC.

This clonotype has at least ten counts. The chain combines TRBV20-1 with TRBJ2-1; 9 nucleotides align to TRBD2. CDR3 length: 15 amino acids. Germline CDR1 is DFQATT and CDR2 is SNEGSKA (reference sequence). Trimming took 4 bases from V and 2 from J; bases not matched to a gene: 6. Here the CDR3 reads CSATTGTSPYNEQFF. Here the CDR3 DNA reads TGCAGTGCTACCACCGGGACTAGCCCCTACAATGAGCAGTTCTTC.

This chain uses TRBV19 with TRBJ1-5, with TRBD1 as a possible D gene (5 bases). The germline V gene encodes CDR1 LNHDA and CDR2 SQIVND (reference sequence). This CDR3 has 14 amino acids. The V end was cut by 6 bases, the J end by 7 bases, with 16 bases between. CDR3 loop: CASSPAGGGQPQHF. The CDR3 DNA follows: TGTGCCAGTAGCCCCGCGGGGGGTGGCCAGCCCCAGCATTTT.

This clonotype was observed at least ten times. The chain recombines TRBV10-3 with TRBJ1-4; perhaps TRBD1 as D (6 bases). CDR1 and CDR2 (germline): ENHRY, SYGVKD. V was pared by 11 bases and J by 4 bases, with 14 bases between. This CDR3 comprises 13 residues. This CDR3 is CAWPRTVNEKLFF. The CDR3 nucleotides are TGTGCCTGGCCCCGGACAGTTAATGAAAAACTGTTTTTT.

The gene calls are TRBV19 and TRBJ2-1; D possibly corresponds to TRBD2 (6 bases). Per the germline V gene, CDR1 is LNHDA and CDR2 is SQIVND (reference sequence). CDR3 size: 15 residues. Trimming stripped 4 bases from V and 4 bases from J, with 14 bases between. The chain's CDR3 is CASSTQGTRYNEQFF. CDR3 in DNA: TGTGCCAGTAGTACCCAAGGGACTCGGTACAATGAGCAGTTCTTC.